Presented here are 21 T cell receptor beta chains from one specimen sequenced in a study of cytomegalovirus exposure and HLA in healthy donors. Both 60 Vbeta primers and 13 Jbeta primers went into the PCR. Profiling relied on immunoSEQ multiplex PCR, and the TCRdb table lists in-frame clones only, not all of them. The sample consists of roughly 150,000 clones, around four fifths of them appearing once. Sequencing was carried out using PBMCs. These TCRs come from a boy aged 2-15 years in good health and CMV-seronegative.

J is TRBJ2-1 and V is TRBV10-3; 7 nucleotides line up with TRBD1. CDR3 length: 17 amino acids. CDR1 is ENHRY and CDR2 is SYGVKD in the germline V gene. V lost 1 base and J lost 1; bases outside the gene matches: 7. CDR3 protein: CAISEFTGDGSYNEQFF. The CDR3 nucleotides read TGTGCCATCAGTGAGTTTACAGGGGATGGGTCCTACAATGAGCAGTTCTTC.

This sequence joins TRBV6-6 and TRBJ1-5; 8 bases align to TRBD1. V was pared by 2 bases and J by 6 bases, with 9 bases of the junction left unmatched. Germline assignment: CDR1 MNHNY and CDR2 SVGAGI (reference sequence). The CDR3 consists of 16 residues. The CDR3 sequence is CASSYPDREGGQPQHF. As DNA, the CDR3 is TGTGCCAGCAGTTACCCGGACAGGGAGGGAGGTCAGCCCCAGCATTTT.

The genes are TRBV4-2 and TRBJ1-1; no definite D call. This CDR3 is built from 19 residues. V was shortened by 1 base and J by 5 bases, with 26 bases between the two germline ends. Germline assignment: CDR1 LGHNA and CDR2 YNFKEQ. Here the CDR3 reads CASSQVLPGGGGIYTEAFF. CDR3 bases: TGTGCCAGCAGCCAAGTTCTTCCGGGTGGCGGCGGGATTTATACTGAAGCTTTCTTT.

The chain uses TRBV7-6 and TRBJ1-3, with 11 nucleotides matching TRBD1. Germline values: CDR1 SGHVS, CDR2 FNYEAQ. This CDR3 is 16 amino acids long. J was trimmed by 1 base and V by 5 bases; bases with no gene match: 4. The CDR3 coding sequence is TGTGCCAGCAGCCCCTGGGACAGGGGGTCTGGAAACACCATATATTTT. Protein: CASSPWDRGSGNTIYF. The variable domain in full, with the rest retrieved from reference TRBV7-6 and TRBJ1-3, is GAGVSQSPRYKVTKRGQDVALRCDPISGHVSLYWYRQALGQGPEFLTYFNYEAQQDKSGLPNDRFSAERPEGSISTLTIQRTEQRDSAMYRCASSPWDRGSGNTIYFGEGSWLTVV.

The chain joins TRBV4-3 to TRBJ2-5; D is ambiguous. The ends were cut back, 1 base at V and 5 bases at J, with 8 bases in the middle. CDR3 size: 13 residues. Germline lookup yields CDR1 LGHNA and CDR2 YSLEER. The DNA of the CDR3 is TGCGCCAGCAGCCAAGTTGCGGCCGAGACCCAGTACTTC. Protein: CASSQVAAETQYF.

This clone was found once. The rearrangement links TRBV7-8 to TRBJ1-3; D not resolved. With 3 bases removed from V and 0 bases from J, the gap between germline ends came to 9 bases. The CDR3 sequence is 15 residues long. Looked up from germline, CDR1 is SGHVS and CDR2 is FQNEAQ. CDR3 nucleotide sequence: TGTGCCAGCAGCTTGACACTAGGCTCTGGAAACACCATATATTTT. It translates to CASSLTLGSGNTIYF. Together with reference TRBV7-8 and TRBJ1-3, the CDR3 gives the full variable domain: GAGVSQSPRYKVAKRGQDVALRCDPISGHVSLFWYQQALGQGPEFLTYFQNEAQLDKSGLPSDRFFAERPEGSVSTLKIQRTQQEDSAVYLCASSLTLGSGNTIYFGEGSWLTVV.

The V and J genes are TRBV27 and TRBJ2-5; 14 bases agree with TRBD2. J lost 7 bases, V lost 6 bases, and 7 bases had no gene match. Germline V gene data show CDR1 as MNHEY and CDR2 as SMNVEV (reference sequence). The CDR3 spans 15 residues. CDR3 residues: CASRGLAGAHGTQYF. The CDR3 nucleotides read TGTGCCAGCAGGGGACTAGCGGGGGCGCACGGGACCCAGTACTTC.

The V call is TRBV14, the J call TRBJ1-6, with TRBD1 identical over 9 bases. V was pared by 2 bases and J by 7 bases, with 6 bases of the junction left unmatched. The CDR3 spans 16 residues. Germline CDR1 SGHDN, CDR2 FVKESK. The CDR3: CASSQWTGANNSPLHF. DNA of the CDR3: TGTGCCAGCAGCCAATGGACAGGGGCGAACAATTCACCCCTCCACTTT. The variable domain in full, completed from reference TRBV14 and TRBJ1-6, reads EAGVTQFPSHSVIEKGQTVTLRCDPISGHDNLYWYRRVMGKEIKFLLHFVKESKQDESGMPNNRFLAERTGGTYSTLKVQPAELEDSGVYFCASSQWTGANNSPLHFGNGTRLTVT.

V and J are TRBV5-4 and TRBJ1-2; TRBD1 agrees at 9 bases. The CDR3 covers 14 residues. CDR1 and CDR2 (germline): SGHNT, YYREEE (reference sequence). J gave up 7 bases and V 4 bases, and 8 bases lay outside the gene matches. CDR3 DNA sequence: TGTGCCAGCAGCACCGGGACAGGGAGGAGTGGCTACACCTTC. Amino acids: CASSTGTGRSGYTF.

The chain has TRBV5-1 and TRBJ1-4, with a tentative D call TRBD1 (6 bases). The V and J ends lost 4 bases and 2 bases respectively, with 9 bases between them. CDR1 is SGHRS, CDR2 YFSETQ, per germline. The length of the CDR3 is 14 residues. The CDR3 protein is CASSPRGTNEKLFF. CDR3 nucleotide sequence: TGCGCCAGCAGCCCAAGGGGGACTAATGAAAAACTGTTTTTT. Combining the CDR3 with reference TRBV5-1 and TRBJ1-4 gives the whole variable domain KAGVTQTPRYLIKTRGQQVTLSCSPISGHRSVSWYQQTPGQGLQFLFEYFSETQRNKGNFPGRFSGRQFSNSRSEMNVSTLELGDSALYLCASSPRGTNEKLFFGSGTQLSVL.

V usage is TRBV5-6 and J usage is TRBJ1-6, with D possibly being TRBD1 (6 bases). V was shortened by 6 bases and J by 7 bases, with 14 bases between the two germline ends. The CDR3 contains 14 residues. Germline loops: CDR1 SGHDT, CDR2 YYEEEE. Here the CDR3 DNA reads TGTGCCAGCAACCCGACAGGCTCCAATTCACCCCTCCACTTT. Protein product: CASNPTGSNSPLHF.

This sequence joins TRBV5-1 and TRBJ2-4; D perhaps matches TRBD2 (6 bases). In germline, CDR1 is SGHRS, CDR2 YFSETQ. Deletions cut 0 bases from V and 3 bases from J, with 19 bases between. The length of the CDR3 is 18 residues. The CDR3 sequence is CASSLGNGPGGVKNIQYF. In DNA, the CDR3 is TGCGCCAGCAGCTTGGGCAATGGACCCGGCGGGGTCAAAAACATTCAGTACTTC.

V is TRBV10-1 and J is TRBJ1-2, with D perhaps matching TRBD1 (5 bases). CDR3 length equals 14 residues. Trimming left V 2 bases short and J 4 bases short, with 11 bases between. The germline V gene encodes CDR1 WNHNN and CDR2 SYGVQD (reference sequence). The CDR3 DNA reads TGCGCCAGCAGTGAGCGGGGGGGGTCCTATGGCTACACCTTC. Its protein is CASSERGGSYGYTF.

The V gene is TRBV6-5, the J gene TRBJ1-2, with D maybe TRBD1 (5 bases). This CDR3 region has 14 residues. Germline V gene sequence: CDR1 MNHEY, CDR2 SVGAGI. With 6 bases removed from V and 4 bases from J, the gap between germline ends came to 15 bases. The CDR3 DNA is TGTGCCAGCAGCCGTACAGCGGGGGGCTATGGCTACACCTTC. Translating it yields CASSRTAGGYGYTF.

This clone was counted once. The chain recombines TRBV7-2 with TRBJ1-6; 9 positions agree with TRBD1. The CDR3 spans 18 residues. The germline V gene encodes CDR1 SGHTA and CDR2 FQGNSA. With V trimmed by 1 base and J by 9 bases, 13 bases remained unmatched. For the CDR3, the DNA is TGTGCCAGCAGCTTAGTTGCGACAGGGGGTTACCTTGTTTCACCCCTCCACTTT. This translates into CASSLVATGGYLVSPLHF.

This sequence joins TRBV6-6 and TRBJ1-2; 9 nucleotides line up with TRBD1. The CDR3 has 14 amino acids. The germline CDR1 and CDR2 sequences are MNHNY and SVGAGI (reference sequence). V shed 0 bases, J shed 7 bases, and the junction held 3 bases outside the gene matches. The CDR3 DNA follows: TGTGCCAGCAGTTACTCAGACAGGGGGGTTGGCTACACCTTC. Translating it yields CASSYSDRGVGYTF.

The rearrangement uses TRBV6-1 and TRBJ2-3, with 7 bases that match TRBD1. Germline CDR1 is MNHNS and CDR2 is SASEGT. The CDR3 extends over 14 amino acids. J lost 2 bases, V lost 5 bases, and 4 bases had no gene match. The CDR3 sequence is CASSPTGTTDTQYF. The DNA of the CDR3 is TGTGCCAGCAGTCCGACAGGGACCACAGATACGCAGTATTTT.

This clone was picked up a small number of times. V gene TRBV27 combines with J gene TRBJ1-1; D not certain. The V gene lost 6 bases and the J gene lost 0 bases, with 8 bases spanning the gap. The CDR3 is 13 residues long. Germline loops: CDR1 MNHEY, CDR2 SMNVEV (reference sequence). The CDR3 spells CASSELMNTEAFF. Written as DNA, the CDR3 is TGTGCCAGCAGCGAACTCATGAACACTGAAGCTTTCTTT.

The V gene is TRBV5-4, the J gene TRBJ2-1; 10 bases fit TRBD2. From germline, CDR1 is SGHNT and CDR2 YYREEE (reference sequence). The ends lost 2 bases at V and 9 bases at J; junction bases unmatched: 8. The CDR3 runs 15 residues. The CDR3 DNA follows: TGTGCCAGCAGCTTAGCGGGGGGGCCGATAAGTGAGCAGTTCTTC. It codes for CASSLAGGPISEQFF.

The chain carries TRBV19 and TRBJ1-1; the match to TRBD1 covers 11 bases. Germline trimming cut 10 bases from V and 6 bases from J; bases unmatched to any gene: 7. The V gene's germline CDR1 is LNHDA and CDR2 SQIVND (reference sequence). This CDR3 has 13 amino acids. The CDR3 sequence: CATMDRGLSEAFF. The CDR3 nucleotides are TGTGCCACCATGGACAGGGGGCTCTCTGAAGCTTTCTTT.

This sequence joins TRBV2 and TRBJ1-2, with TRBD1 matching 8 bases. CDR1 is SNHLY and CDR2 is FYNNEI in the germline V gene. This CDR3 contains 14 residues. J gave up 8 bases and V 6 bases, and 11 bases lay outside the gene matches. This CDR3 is CASSLGQGNRGYTF. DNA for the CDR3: TGTGCCAGCAGCCTTGGACAGGGTAATAGGGGCTACACCTTC.